The clone carrying this T cell receptor beta chain was observed a handful of times. As to time point: newly diagnosed GD, antithyroid drugs for less than 3 months. RNA extracted from PBMCs served as the sequencing template. Both iRepertoire HTBI primers and Arm-PCR of CDR3 regions were used to build the TCR beta libraries. TCRdb independently ran MiXCR on the multiplex PCR reads; one entry per CDR3 protein. The sample lists fewer than 650,000 distinct CDR3 sequences, approximately 16% occurring once. These data come from a study of regulatory T cells in long-lasting Graves disease. Trimming removed 5 bases from V and 0 bases from J; junction bases left unmatched: 5. Germline V gives CDR1 DFQATT, CDR2 SNEGSKA (reference sequence). The CDR3 loop spans 14 amino acids. This same sample was also taken into another study, of T cells in Graves' hyperthyroidism and ophthalmopathy.

The rearrangement joins TRBV20-1 to TRBJ2-7; 9 bases agree with TRBD2. The sequence was collected from a man between 18 and 29 years old with Graves disease. The material was peripheral blood mononuclear cells (PBMCs), obtained at new diagnosis, from a patient treated with antithyroid drugs. As DNA, the CDR3 is TGCAGTGCTGGGGGGCGGGAGGGCTCCTACGAGCAGTACTTC. Translating it yields CSAGGREGSYEQYF.